A single sample gave rise to the 9 T cell receptor beta chains below, sequenced in a study of blood T cell repertoires in COVID-19. Assay used: immunoSEQ multiplex PCR; TCRdb lists only in-frame clones, some missing. The sample includes fewer than 150,000 clones, 75% to 90% seen only once; the top ten take 3.5% to 5%. The specimen sequenced was peripheral blood. These receptors originate from an elderly woman with acute or convalescent COVID-19.

The J gene is TRBJ1-3, the V gene TRBV3-1 (or the pseudogene TRBV3-2); weak D call: TRBD1 (5 bases). V was cut by 11 bases and J by 4 bases, with 15 bases left in between. The germline CDR1 and CDR2 sequences are LGHDT and YNNKEL (reference sequence). The CDR3 runs to 13 residues. CDR3 amino acids: CAGEGRVGNTIYF. The CDR3 DNA reads TGTGCCGGAGAAGGCAGGGTCGGAAACACCATATATTTT.

The V gene is TRBV7-9, the J gene TRBJ2-1; 8 bases are shared with TRBD2. The CDR3 runs 16 residues. V lost 2 bases and J lost 2; bases outside the gene matches: 5. Per germline, CDR1 SEHNR and CDR2 FQNEAQ (reference sequence). CDR3 residues: CASSLSGREAYNEQFF. The CDR3 nucleotides read TGTGCCAGCAGCTTATCAGGGCGGGAGGCCTACAATGAGCAGTTCTTC. The whole variable domain, remainder taken from reference TRBV7-9 and TRBJ2-1, is DTGVSQNPRHKITKRGQNVTFRCDPISEHNRLYWYRQTLGQGPEFLTYFQNEAQLEKSRLLSDRFSAERPKGSFSTLEIQRTEQGDSAMYLCASSLSGREAYNEQFFGPGTRLTVL.

This clone was picked up a small number of times. The rearrangement joins TRBV6-5 to TRBJ1-2, with D perhaps matching TRBD1 (5 bases). This CDR3 contains 13 residues. V dropped 6 bases and J dropped 7 bases, with 15 bases sitting between them. Germline V gives CDR1 MNHEY, CDR2 SVGAGI. CDR3 sequence: CASRRGGTAGYTF. The CDR3 nucleotides read TGTGCCAGCAGAAGGGGAGGGACGGCTGGCTACACCTTC.

This chain joins TRBV7-9 and TRBJ2-7; D remains unclear. The CDR3 consists of 11 residues. Germline V lookup: CDR1 SEHNR, CDR2 FQNEAQ (reference sequence). The V gene lost 5 bases and the J gene lost 4 bases, with 6 bases spanning the gap. For the CDR3, the DNA is TGTGCCAGCAGCGTCGAGTACGAGCAGTACTTC. Translated, it gives CASSVEYEQYF.

This sequence joins TRBV9 and TRBJ2-1; D uncertain. The V end lost 0 bases, the J end lost 8 bases, and 15 bases lay between the germline ends. Per germline, CDR1 SGDLS and CDR2 YYNGEE. CDR3 length: 15 amino acids. The CDR3 sequence: CASSVGAGRVYEQFF. Written as DNA, the CDR3 is TGTGCCAGCAGCGTAGGGGCAGGTAGAGTTTATGAGCAGTTCTTC.

The CDR3 loop is CASSPLWGHQPQHF. For the CDR3, the DNA is TGTGCCAGTAGTCCCCTGTGGGGGCACCAGCCCCAGCATTTT. This chain uses TRBV19 with TRBJ1-5; TRBD1 might be the D (6 bases). V was cut by 5 bases and J by 7 bases, with 15 bases left in between. Germline V gives CDR1 LNHDA, CDR2 SQIVND (reference sequence). The CDR3 is made up of 14 amino acids.

This clone was found once. The chain joins TRBV30 to TRBJ1-2; D is undetermined. Germline V gives CDR1 GTSNPN, CDR2 SVGIG (reference sequence). CDR3 length equals 12 residues. V dropped 4 bases and J dropped 3 bases, with 9 bases sitting between them. CDR3 region: CAWMARHYGYTF. CDR3 DNA sequence: TGTGCCTGGATGGCCAGGCACTATGGCTACACCTTC.

The chain carries TRBV9 and TRBJ2-1, with D perhaps TRBD1 (5 bases). V was trimmed by 0 bases and J by 4 bases, leaving 14 bases between them. There are 16 residues in the CDR3. Germline V gene lookup returns CDR1 SGDLS and CDR2 YYNGEE. As DNA, the CDR3 is TGTGCCAGCAGCGTAGGGGCAGGGATACCATACAATGAGCAGTTCTTC. Its protein product is CASSVGAGIPYNEQFF.

The rearrangement uses TRBV4-1 and TRBJ2-1, with 7 nucleotides matching TRBD2. Germline assignment: CDR1 MGHRA and CDR2 YSYEKL. CDR3 size: 15 residues. Trimming cost V 5 bases and J 4 bases; bases outside gene matches: 8. This chain's CDR3 is CASSSYGTTYNEQFF. DNA of the CDR3: TGCGCCAGCAGCTCTTACGGGACTACTTACAATGAGCAGTTCTTC.